This T cell receptor beta chain derives from a study of regulatory T cells in long-lasting Graves disease. Time point specified: newly diagnosed GD, antithyroid drugs for less than 3 months. After RNA was extracted from PBMCs, the TCR library was made from it. J was trimmed by 4 bases and V by 8 bases; bases with no gene match: 8. The CDR3 consists of 13 residues. From germline, CDR1 is MNHEY and CDR2 SMNVEV (reference sequence). This clonotype has only a few counts. Libraries of TCR beta came from iRepertoire HTBI primers plus Arm-PCR of CDR3 regions. One entry per CDR3 protein results from TCRdb running MiXCR on the multiplex PCR reads. The sample includes about 420,000 distinct CDR3 sequences, around 17% seen only once; the top ten take roughly 23%. This sample was shared with a second study, whose subject was T cells in Graves' hyperthyroidism and ophthalmopathy.

The V and J genes are TRBV27 and TRBJ2-7, with 7 bases identical to TRBD1. Sequenced here: peripheral blood mononuclear cells (PBMCs), sampled at new diagnosis, from a patient treated with antithyroid drugs. This receptor was taken from a woman under 30 with Graves disease. The CDR3 region is CASAPGQTYEQYF. The DNA of the CDR3 is TGTGCCAGCGCCCCGGGACAGACTTACGAGCAGTACTTC.